Following are 6 T cell receptor beta chains from one sample sequenced in a study of cytomegalovirus exposure and HLA in healthy donors. The PCR made use of 60 Vbeta and 13 Jbeta primers. Generated by immunoSEQ multiplex PCR, the TCRdb table keeps only in-frame clones and is missing some. The repertoire includes about 35,000 clones, 80% to 90% of them detected once, and less than 4.5% sits in the top ten. Sequencing input: PBMCs. The receptors originated from a woman under 30 in good health and CMV-seronegative.

V usage is TRBV4-1 and J usage is TRBJ2-3, with 7 bases lining up with TRBD1. The CDR3 is 13 amino acids. Germline CDR1 and CDR2: MGHRA and YSYEKL. The V segment lost 7 bases and the J segment 0 bases; nucleotides outside the gene matches: 1. The CDR3 nucleotides are TGCGCCAGCAAGGGGGCTAGCACAGATACGCAGTATTTT. Protein sequence: CASKGASTDTQYF.

This clone was seen only once. This sequence joins TRBV5-6 and TRBJ2-5; D perhaps matches TRBD1 (5 bases). CDR1 and CDR2 (germline): SGHDT, YYEEEE. Trimming pared 4 bases from V and 2 bases from J, leaving 9 bases between. This CDR3 is 13 amino acids long. The CDR3 coding sequence is TGTGCCAGCAGCACGCGACAGCAAGAGACCCAGTACTTC. It codes for CASSTRQQETQYF.

The V and J genes are TRBV5-1 and TRBJ2-5; D is possibly TRBD1 (5 bases). Germline values: CDR1 SGHRS, CDR2 YFSETQ. This CDR3 is built from 17 residues. V lost 2 bases, J lost 5 bases, and 22 bases lay in between. In DNA form, the CDR3 reads TGCGCCAGCAGCTTAAATCAATTAACAGGTTCGTTGGAGACCCAGTACTTC. It specifies CASSLNQLTGSLETQYF.

This sequence joins TRBV11-3 and TRBJ1-1; 7 bases are shared with TRBD1. The CDR3 has 12 amino acids. Germline V gene data show CDR1 as SGHNT and CDR2 as YENEEA. The junction had 6 bases not matched to a gene; V was cut back by 5 bases and J by 9 bases. CDR3 residues: CASSHPGQKAFF. The CDR3 DNA reads TGTGCCAGCAGCCATCCGGGACAGAAAGCTTTCTTT.

The chain is built from TRBV28 and TRBJ2-7; 10 bases agree with TRBD2. V lost 3 bases and J lost 0; bases outside the gene matches: 5. Germline loops: CDR1 MDHEN, CDR2 SYDVKM. This CDR3 spans 16 amino acids. The CDR3 loop reads CASSFSSGSLSYEQYF. DNA of the CDR3: TGTGCCAGCAGTTTTTCTAGCGGGAGTCTCTCCTACGAGCAGTACTTC.

V gene TRBV4-2 combines with J gene TRBJ1-5; no clear D gene. V shed 0 bases and J shed 0 bases, with 6 bases lying between them. This CDR3 is built from 15 residues. CDR1 LGHNA and CDR2 YNFKEQ come from the germline V gene. CDR3 residues: CASSQERFSNQPQHF. In DNA form, the CDR3 reads TGTGCCAGCAGCCAAGAGCGGTTTAGCAATCAGCCCCAGCATTTT.